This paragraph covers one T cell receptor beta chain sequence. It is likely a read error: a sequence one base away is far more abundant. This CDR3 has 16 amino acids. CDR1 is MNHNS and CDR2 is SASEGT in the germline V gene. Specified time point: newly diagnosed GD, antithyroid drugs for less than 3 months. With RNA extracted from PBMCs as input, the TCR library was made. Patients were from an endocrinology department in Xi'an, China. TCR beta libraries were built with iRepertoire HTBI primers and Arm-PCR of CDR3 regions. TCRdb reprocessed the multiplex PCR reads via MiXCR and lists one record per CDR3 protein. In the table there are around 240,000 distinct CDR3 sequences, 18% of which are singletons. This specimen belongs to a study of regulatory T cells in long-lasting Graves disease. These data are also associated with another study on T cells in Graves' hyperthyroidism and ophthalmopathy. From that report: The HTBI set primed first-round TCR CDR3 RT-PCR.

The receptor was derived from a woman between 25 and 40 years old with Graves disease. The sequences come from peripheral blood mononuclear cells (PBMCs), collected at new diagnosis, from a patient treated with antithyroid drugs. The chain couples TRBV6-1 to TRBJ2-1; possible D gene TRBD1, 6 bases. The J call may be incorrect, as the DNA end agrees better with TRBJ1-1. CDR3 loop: CASWGAGLVMNTGAFF. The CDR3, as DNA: TGTGCCTCCTGGGGGGCAGGACTGGTAATGAACACTGGAGCTTTCTTT.